The rows below give T cell receptor beta chains drawn from one sample of a study. One entry per CDR3 protein, called by TCRdb with MiXCR from the RT-PCR reads. This table has 550,000 to 750,000 distinct CDR3 sequences, 12% to 15% appearing once. Specimen: memory CD4+ T cells from blood. The source is a female donor in good health, serving as a healthy control. The CDR3 runs from the conserved cysteine through the conserved F or W. A D gene is named only where the DNA matches it firmly. For some rows the clone size is stated as once, few or many, or as a class when expanded; others skip it.

V gene: TRBV7-3
clone size: few
D gene: TRBD1
CDR3 protein: CASSQDRGSYNEQFF

V gene: TRBV7-8
clone size: few
D gene: -
CDR3 protein: CASSLGEHTEAFF

V gene: TRBV4-3
clone size: few
D gene: TRBD2
CDR3 protein: CASSQGTSGRGITDTQYF

V gene: TRBV20-1
clone size: -
D gene: -
CDR3 protein: CSARASNTEAFF

V gene: TRBV6-1
clone size: -
D gene: -
CDR3 protein: CASTTAQGYEKLFF

V gene: TRBV12-3/TRBV12-4
clone size: -
D gene: -
CDR3 protein: CASQISMATNEKLFF

V gene: TRBV28
clone size: once
D gene: -
CDR3 protein: CASSRTDSGNTIYF

V gene: TRBV9
clone size: -
D gene: -
CDR3 protein: CASSVGATTEQETQYF

V gene: TRBV20-1
clone size: many
D gene: TRBD2
CDR3 protein: CSALGTSGRDEQFF

V gene: TRBV6-1
clone size: few
D gene: TRBD1
CDR3 protein: CASSYDAGTGGYPGHF

V gene: TRBV28
clone size: few
D gene: -
CDR3 protein: CASSSGGANYGYTF

V gene: TRBV20-1
clone size: -
D gene: -
CDR3 protein: CSARDLQFLYNSPLHF